The 4 T cell receptor beta chains below come from one sample, sequenced in a study of T-cell memory formation after mild COVID-19. TCRdb re-called the 5' RACE reads with MiXCR, one entry per CDR3 protein. The data show roughly 620,000 distinct CDR3 sequences, with roughly 18% seen just once and around 11% held by the top ten. Sequenced input: PBMCs or a T cell subset sorted from them (not recorded which). These receptor sequences come from an adult woman who had mild COVID-19 (a few samples of this study predate the infection). Cell type and time point are not known.

The rearrangement links TRBV7-3 to TRBJ2-3; 8 bases match TRBD2. CDR3 size: 14 residues. Germline V gene data show CDR1 as SGHTA and CDR2 as FQGTGA. The junction had 9 bases not matched to a gene; V was cut back by 7 bases and J by 6 bases. The CDR3 nucleotides are TGTGCCAGCAAGGCGGGGGGATTTTCGGATACGCAGTATTTT. It is translated as CASKAGGFSDTQYF.

This clonotype has ten or more counts. The rearrangement links TRBV24-1 to TRBJ2-1, with 8 bases that match TRBD1. This CDR3 contains 15 residues. Germline V CDR1 and CDR2: KGHDR, SFDVKD. The trim removed 4 bases at V and 4 bases at J, leaving 5 bases unmatched. DNA for the CDR3: TGTGCCACCAGTGACGGACAGGGCGAGTACAATGAGCAGTTCTTC. Protein: CATSDGQGEYNEQFF.

This chain joins TRBV5-1 and TRBJ2-7, with D possibly being TRBD1 (5 bases). The V and J ends lost 0 bases and 5 bases respectively, with 15 bases between them. Germline V CDR1 and CDR2: SGHRS, YFSETQ. The CDR3 sequence is 15 residues long. The CDR3 sequence is CASSLGQGMFNEQYF. The CDR3 DNA reads TGCGCCAGCAGCTTGGGGCAGGGTATGTTCAACGAGCAGTACTTC.

This clonotype was observed a few times. This sequence joins TRBV4-1 and TRBJ1-2; perhaps TRBD1 as D (5 bases). Trimming shortened V by 3 bases and J by 0 bases, and 17 bases separated the two germline ends. Germline V CDR1 and CDR2: MGHRA, YSYEKL. This CDR3 has 17 amino acids. The CDR3 protein is CASSQSIRDPPNYGYTF. The CDR3 DNA is TGCGCCAGCAGCCAGTCTATCCGGGACCCTCCTAACTATGGCTACACCTTC.